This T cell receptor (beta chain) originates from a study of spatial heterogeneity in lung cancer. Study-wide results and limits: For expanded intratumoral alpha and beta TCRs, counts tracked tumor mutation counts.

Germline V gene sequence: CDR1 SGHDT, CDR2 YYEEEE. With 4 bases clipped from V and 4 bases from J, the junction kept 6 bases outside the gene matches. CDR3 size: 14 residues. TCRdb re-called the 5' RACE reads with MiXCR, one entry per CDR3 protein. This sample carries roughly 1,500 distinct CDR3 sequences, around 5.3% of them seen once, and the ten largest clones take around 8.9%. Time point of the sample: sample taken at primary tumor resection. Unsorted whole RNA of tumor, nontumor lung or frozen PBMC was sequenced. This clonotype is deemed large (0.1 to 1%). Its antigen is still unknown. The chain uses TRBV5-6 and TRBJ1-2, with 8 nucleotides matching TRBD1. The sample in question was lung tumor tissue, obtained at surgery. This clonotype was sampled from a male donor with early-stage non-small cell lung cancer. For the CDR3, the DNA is TGTGCCAGCAGCCGGACAGGGATGGGCTATGGCTACACCTTC. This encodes CASSRTGMGYGYTF.